The clone carrying this T cell receptor beta chain was recorded many times. As yet, its antigen is unknown. The data were obtained in a study of Graves' ophthalmopathy and Graves' hyperthyroidism. Study background: The authors collected peripheral blood at initial diagnosis, before any treatment. Study-wide findings and caveats: The model's prediction of ophthalmopathy progression had roughly 70% sensitivity and roughly 72% specificity.

Patients were diagnosed from clinical symptoms, serum thyroxine, TRAb, thyroid ultrasound and orbital computed tomography. PBMCs were obtained from roughly 10 ml of fresh peripheral blood. RNA transcripts yielded amplified TCR beta CDR3 regions. After a first-round RT-PCR with HTBI primers, a second-round multiplex PCR was run. One entry per CDR3 protein results from TCRdb running MiXCR on the multiplex PCR reads. The repertoire includes roughly 420,000 distinct CDR3 sequences, roughly 21% of them detected once, and 2.5% to 3.5% sits in the top ten. Source material: peripheral blood. The origin of this receptor is a woman between 18 and 29 years old with stable Graves' hyperthyroidism.

The CDR3 protein is CASSLAVTPKNIQYF. Here the CDR3 DNA reads TGTGCCAGCAGCTTAGCCGTCACTCCAAAAAACATTCAGTACTTC. V usage is TRBV7-2 and J usage is TRBJ2-4, with unresolved D. Looked up from germline, CDR1 is SGHTA and CDR2 is FQGNSA. The CDR3 has 15 residues. Trimming removed 0 bases at V and 4 bases at J, with 10 bases between.